These 10 T cell receptor beta chains were sequenced from one sample in a study of CD8+ T cells in alopecia areata. Treatment defined: oral pan-JAK inhibitor, 5-10 mg twice daily. cDNA serving as the sequencing template came from extracted, reverse transcribed RNA. Profiled with immunoSEQ multiplex PCR; TCRdb holds only in-frame clones, not every one. This sample has approximately 280,000 clones, with about 62% found just once. The sample was CD4+ T cells sorted from blood, taken at week 24, from a patient treated with tofacitinib. These receptors were taken from a human donor with alopecia areata.

The J gene is TRBJ2-5, the V gene TRBV7-2; 8 nucleotides align to TRBD2. The CDR3 spans 15 residues. V was pared by 5 bases and J by 5 bases, with 10 bases of the junction left unmatched. Germline V gives CDR1 SGHTA, CDR2 FQGNSA. The CDR3 loop is CASSPRGAQTETQYF. DNA for the CDR3: TGTGCCAGCAGCCCGCGGGGGGCGCAAACGGAGACCCAGTACTTC.

V gene TRBV27 combines with J gene TRBJ2-1; D could derive from TRBD1 or TRBD2 (6 bases each). This CDR3 region has 11 residues. Per the germline V gene, CDR1 is MNHEY and CDR2 is SMNVEV (reference sequence). CDR3 loop: CAISGGHEQFF. The CDR3 bases are TGTGCAATATCCGGGGGCCATGAGCAGTTCTTC.

This chain joins TRBV7-9 and TRBJ1-4, with D tentatively TRBD1 (5 bases). The V gene's germline CDR1 is SEHNR and CDR2 FQNEAQ (reference sequence). With 0 bases removed from V and 7 bases from J, the gap between germline ends came to 6 bases. The CDR3 covers 13 residues. The CDR3 sequence: CASSLAGAEKLFF. CDR3 in DNA: TGTGCCAGCAGCTTAGCTGGGGCTGAAAAACTGTTTTTT.

V is TRBV30 and J is TRBJ1-2; D might be TRBD1 (6 bases). CDR1 is GTSNPN and CDR2 is SVGIG in the germline V gene (reference sequence). Trimming cost V 3 bases and J 7 bases, with 15 bases left between them. This CDR3 region has 13 residues. In DNA, the CDR3 is TGTGCCTGGAGACAGGGAGGGTCCCTTGGCTACACCTTC. It translates to CAWRQGGSLGYTF.

V is TRBV15 and J is TRBJ1-5; the D gene is possibly TRBD1 (5 bases). Germline CDR1 is LNHNV and CDR2 is YYDKDF (reference sequence). Trimming took 0 bases from V and 5 from J, leaving 5 bases between them. The CDR3 loop spans 13 amino acids. CDR3 sequence reads: CATSREGDQPQHF. Here the CDR3 DNA reads TGTGCCACCAGCAGAGAAGGGGATCAGCCCCAGCATTTT.

The chain recombines TRBV4-1 with TRBJ2-3, with a tentative D call TRBD2 (6 bases). The V end was cut by 3 bases, the J end by 3 bases, with 19 bases between. CDR1 and CDR2 from the germline V gene are MGHRA and YSYEKL. This CDR3 has 17 residues. For the CDR3, the DNA is TGCGCCAGCAGCCACCCTCCTCCACGGCGGGGAACAGATACGCAGTATTTT. The encoded protein is CASSHPPPRRGTDTQYF.

This clone was seen only a few times. The chain couples TRBV29-1 to TRBJ1-1, with D unclear. There are 13 residues in the CDR3. V was trimmed by 5 bases and J by 0 bases, leaving 10 bases between them. Germline V gene lookup returns CDR1 SQVTM and CDR2 ANQGSEA. CDR3 DNA sequence: TGCAGCGTTAGTGGGAGGATGAACACTGAAGCTTTCTTT. It specifies CSVSGRMNTEAFF.

The genes are TRBV13 and TRBJ2-3; 8 bases are a match to TRBD2. From germline, CDR1 is PRHDT and CDR2 FYEKMQ (reference sequence). There are 16 residues in the CDR3. V lost 4 bases to trimming and J lost 4 bases; unmatched junction nucleotides: 10. CDR3 bases: TGTGCCAGCAGCTCCGGACTAGCAGTAGGCCCAGATACGCAGTATTTT. This sequence encodes CASSSGLAVGPDTQYF.

This clone has a handful of counts. The chain combines TRBV19 with TRBJ1-5; D is possibly TRBD1 (6 bases). Germline loops: CDR1 LNHDA, CDR2 SQIVND (reference sequence). The CDR3 covers 14 residues. Trimming removed 5 bases at V and 2 bases at J, with 10 bases between. CDR3 in DNA: TGTGCCAGTAGTCAACGACAGGGCAATCAGCCCCAGCATTTT. Translated, it gives CASSQRQGNQPQHF.

This rearrangement joins TRBV12-5 to TRBJ2-5, with TRBD1 as a possible D gene (5 bases). Germline V CDR1 and CDR2: LGHNT, FRNRAP. This CDR3 spans 14 amino acids. The V end lost 6 bases, the J end lost 3 bases, and 14 bases lay between the germline ends. CDR3 bases: TGTGCTAGTGGGCCAGGGCAGCAGAAAGAGACCCAGTACTTC. Its translation: CASGPGQQKETQYF.